This T cell receptor (beta chain) came from a study of blood T cell repertoires in COVID-19. Seattle's enrolled individuals joined amid active infection and were then monitored longitudinally. The repertoire was sequenced with immunoSEQ multiplex PCR; TCRdb's copy has only in-frame clones and lacks some. Of around 130,000 clones listed, 88% are singletons. Germline-derived CDR1 and CDR2 are SGHTA and FQGTGA. V lost 4 bases, J lost 5 bases, and 5 bases stayed unmatched. The CDR3 extends over 15 amino acids. Sample: peripheral blood. The source of this sequence is a human donor with COVID-19, enrolled during active disease. The donor label of this sample is uncertain. The chain is built from TRBV7-3 and TRBJ2-1; 10 bases match TRBD1. The CDR3 nucleotides read TGTGCCAGCAGCTCGACAGGGGGCGCACACAATGAGCAGTTCTTC. It yields the protein CASSSTGGAHNEQFF. Combining the CDR3 with reference TRBV7-3 and TRBJ2-1 gives the whole variable domain GAGVSQTPSNKVTEKGKYVELRCDPISGHTALYWYRQSLGQGPEFLIYFQGTGAADDSGLPNDRFFAVRPEGSVSTLKIQRTERGDSAVYLCASSSTGGAHNEQFFGPGTRLTVL.